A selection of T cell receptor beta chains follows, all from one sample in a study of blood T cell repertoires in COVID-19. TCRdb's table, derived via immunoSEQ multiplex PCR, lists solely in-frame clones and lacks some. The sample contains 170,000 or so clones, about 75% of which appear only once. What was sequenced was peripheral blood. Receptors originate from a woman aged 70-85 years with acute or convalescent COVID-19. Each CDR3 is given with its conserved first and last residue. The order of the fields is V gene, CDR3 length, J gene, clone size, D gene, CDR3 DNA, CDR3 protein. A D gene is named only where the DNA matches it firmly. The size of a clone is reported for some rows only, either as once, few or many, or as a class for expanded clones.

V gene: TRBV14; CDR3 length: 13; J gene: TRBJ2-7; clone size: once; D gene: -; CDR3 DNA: TGTGCCAGCAGCCAAGTACAGGTCTACGAGCAGTACTTC; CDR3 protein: CASSQVQVYEQYF
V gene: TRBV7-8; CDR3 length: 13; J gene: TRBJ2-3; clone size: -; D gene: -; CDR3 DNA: TGTGCCAGCAGCTACACGGGTCCAGATACGCAGTATTTT; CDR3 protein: CASSYTGPDTQYF
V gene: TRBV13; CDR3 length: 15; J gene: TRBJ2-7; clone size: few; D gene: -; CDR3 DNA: TGTGCCAGCAGCCCAGCTCGCAGGGCTGGCTACGAGCAGTACTTC; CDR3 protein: CASSPARRAGYEQYF
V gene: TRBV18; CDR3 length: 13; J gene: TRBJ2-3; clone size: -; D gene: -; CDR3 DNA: TGTGCCAGCTCACCACCTACTATAGATACGCAGTATTTT; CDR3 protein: CASSPPTIDTQYF
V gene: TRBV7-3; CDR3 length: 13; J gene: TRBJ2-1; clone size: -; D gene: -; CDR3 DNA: TGTGCCAGCACGGCATTGGGAGGTAATGAGCAGTTCTTC; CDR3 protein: CASTALGGNEQFF
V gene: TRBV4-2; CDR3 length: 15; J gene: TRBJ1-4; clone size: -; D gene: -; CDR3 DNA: TGTGCCAGCAGCCAAGGGGGGGCAACTAATGAAAAACTGTTTTTT; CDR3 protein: CASSQGGATNEKLFF
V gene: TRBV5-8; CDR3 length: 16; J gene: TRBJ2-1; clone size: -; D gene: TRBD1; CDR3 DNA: TGTGCCAGCAGCTTATCCGGGACAGGGGCTTACAATGAGCAGTTCTTC; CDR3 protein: CASSLSGTGAYNEQFF
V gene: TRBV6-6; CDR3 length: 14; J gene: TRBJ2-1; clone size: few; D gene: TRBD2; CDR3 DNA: TGTGCCAGCAGATTAGCGGGAGACTACAATGAGCAGTTCTTC; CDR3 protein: CASRLAGDYNEQFF
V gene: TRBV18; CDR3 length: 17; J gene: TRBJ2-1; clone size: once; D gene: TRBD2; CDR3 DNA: TGTGCCAGCTCATCCATACTAGCGGGAGTTAGGGACAATGAGCAGTTCTTC; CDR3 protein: CASSSILAGVRDNEQFF
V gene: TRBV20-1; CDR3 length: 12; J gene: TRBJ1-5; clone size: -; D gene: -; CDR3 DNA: TGCAGTGCTAGTACTGGGCGTCAGCCCCAGCATTTT; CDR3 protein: CSASTGRQPQHF
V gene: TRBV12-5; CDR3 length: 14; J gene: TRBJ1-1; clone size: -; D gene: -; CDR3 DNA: TGTGCTAGTGGTTTGGTACAGGGGAACACTGAAGCTTTCTTT; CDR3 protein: CASGLVQGNTEAFF
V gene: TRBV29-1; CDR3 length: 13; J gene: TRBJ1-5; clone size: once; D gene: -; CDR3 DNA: TGCAGCGTTCGAGAATCCCCCAATCAGCCCCAGCATTTT; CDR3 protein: CSVRESPNQPQHF
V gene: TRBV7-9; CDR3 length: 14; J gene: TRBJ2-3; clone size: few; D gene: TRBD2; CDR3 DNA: TGTGCCAGCAGCTCCCAGCGGGAGAGAGATACGCAGTATTTT; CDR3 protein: CASSSQRERDTQYF
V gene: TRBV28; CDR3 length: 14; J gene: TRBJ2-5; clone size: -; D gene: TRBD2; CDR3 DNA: TGTGCCAGCAGTTCCGTAGCGGGTAGCGAGACCCAGTACTTC; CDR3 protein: CASSSVAGSETQYF
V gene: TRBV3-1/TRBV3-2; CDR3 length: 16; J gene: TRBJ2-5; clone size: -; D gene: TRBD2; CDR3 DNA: TGTGCCAGCAGCCAAGCTAGGGCTAGCGGGATGAAGACCCAGTACTTC; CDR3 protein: CASSQARASGMKTQYF
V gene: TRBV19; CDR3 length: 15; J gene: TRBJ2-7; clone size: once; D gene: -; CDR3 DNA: TGTGCCACGACGCGCGGGACAGCAAGCTCCTACGAGCAGTACTTC; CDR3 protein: CATTRGTASSYEQYF
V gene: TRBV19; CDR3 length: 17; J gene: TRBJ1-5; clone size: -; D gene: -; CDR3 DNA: TGTGCCAGTAGTATAGACGAAGGGGTTTATAGCAATCAGCCCCAGCATTTT; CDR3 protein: CASSIDEGVYSNQPQHF
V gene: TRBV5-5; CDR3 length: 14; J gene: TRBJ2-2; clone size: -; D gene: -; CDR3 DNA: TGTGCCAGCAGCTTATGGAGCGATACCGGGGAGCTGTTTTTT; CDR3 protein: CASSLWSDTGELFF
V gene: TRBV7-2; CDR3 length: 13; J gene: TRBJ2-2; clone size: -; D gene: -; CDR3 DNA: TGTGCCAGCAGCTGGAGGGCCGACGGGGAGCTGTTTTTT; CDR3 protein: CASSWRADGELFF
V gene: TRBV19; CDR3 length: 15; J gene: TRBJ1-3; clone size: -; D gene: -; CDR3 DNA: TGTGCCAGTAGTATTGGGGCAAGAATGGGAAACACCATATATTTT; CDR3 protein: CASSIGARMGNTIYF
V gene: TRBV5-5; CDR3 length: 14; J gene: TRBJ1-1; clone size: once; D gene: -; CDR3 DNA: TGTGCCAGCAGCTTGAGTTCAGGGGTCACTGAAGCTTTCTTT; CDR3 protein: CASSLSSGVTEAFF
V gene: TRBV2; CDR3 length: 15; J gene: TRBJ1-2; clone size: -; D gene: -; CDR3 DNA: TGTGCCAGCAGTGAGCCCGGAGGCCAGGACTATGGCTACACCTTC; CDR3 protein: CASSEPGGQDYGYTF
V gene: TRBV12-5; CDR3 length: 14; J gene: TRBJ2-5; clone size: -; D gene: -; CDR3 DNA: TGTGCTAGTGGTTCCGGTGCAAGTTTAGAGACCCAGTACTTC; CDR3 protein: CASGSGASLETQYF
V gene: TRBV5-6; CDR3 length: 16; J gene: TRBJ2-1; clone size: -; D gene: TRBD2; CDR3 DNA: TGTGCCAGCATTATCCTAGCGGGAGGGCCTAGGGATGAGCAGTTCTTC; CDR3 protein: CASIILAGGPRDEQFF
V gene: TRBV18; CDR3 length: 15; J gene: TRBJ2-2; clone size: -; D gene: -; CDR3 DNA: TGTGCCAGCTCACCACAAGGGGGGAACACCGGGGAGCTGTTTTTT; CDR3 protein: CASSPQGGNTGELFF